Listed here are 10 T cell receptor beta chains from one sample, sequenced in a study of blood T cell repertoires in COVID-19. The protocol was immunoSEQ multiplex PCR, while the TCRdb copy is restricted to in-frame clones and leaves out a portion. The sample records a few hundred thousand clones, roughly nine tenths being singletons. The specimen sequenced was peripheral blood. These receptors were collected from a woman between 40 and 55 years old who had recovered from COVID-19.

The rearrangement joins TRBV5-8 to TRBJ1-1; D may be TRBD1 (6 bases). Trimming cost V 2 bases and J 2 bases, with 10 bases left between them. The CDR3 runs 14 residues. Germline V gene data show CDR1 as SGHTS and CDR2 as YDEGEE. The CDR3 nucleotides read TGTGCCAGCAGCTTTGGACAGTTTAACACTGAAGCTTTCTTT. Translating it yields CASSFGQFNTEAFF.

The chain is built from TRBV2 and TRBJ1-5, with 9 bases identical to TRBD1. V shed 6 bases, J shed 6 bases, and the junction held 3 bases outside the gene matches. The CDR3 is made up of 13 amino acids. Germline CDR1 SNHLY, CDR2 FYNNEI. The DNA of the CDR3 is TGTGCCAGCAGGACAGGGGGTTCTCAGCCCCAGCATTTT. Amino acids: CASRTGGSQPQHF.

This chain uses TRBV6-5 with TRBJ1-2, with a possible D match to TRBD1 (5 bases). V was pared by 2 bases and J by 0 bases, with 13 bases between. CDR1 is MNHEY and CDR2 is SVGAGI in the germline V gene. This CDR3 is built from 16 residues. CDR3 nucleotides: TGTGCCAGCAGTTACGACAGCCCTTCGGCTAACTATGGCTACACCTTC. The encoded protein is CASSYDSPSANYGYTF.

The rearrangement links TRBV23-1 to TRBJ2-3, with 7 bases matching TRBD2. TRBV23-1 is filed as an ORF, its function uncertain. This CDR3 is 13 amino acids long. Unmatched junction bases numbered 9, after V lost 6 bases and J lost 9 bases. The CDR3 is CASRGLYGGTQYF. CDR3 DNA: TGCGCCAGCAGGGGACTTTACGGGGGGACGCAGTATTTT.

The chain uses TRBV14 and TRBJ2-1; the match to TRBD2 covers 7 bases. Trimming cost V 4 bases and J 3 bases; bases outside gene matches: 6. CDR1 and CDR2 from the germline V gene are SGHDN and FVKESK. The CDR3 consists of 15 residues. The CDR3 sequence: CASSLHRDYYNEQFF. The CDR3 coding sequence is TGTGCCAGCAGCCTCCACCGGGACTACTACAATGAGCAGTTCTTC.

The gene calls are TRBV7-6 and TRBJ2-5, with 8 bases that match TRBD2. V lost 0 bases and J lost 4; bases outside the gene matches: 7. This CDR3 comprises 16 residues. The germline V gene encodes CDR1 SGHVS and CDR2 FNYEAQ. DNA for the CDR3: TGTGCCAGCAGCTTAGCCTCCGGGGGGGCCGTAGAGACCCAGTACTTC. Translated: CASSLASGGAVETQYF.

CDR3 DNA sequence: TGTGCCAGCAGCAAACAAAACCAGCAAGAGACCCAGTACTTC. Translation gives CASSKQNQQETQYF. The chain is built from TRBV11-3 and TRBJ2-5; no clear D. Trimming pared 5 bases from V and 2 bases from J, leaving 12 bases between. Per the germline V gene, CDR1 is SGHNT and CDR2 is YENEEA. The CDR3 covers 14 residues.

The J gene is TRBJ1-4, the V gene TRBV4-3, with 10 bases aligning to TRBD1. The junction had 7 bases not matched to a gene; V was cut back by 4 bases and J by 8 bases. The CDR3 length is 15 residues. Per the germline V gene, CDR1 is LGHNA and CDR2 is YSLEER. CDR3 in amino acids: CASSPGTGVGEKLFF. For the CDR3, the DNA is TGCGCCAGCAGCCCTGGGACAGGGGTTGGCGAAAAACTGTTTTTT.

This chain connects TRBV11-3 to TRBJ1-1; no clear D gene. CDR3 length equals 14 residues. V was clipped by 1 base and J by 1 base, with 7 bases between them. Germline V gene sequence: CDR1 SGHNT, CDR2 YENEEA. For the CDR3, the DNA is TGTGCCAGCAGCTTAGGGTCAGGGAACACTGAAGCTTTCTTT. Its protein product is CASSLGSGNTEAFF.

The V and J genes are TRBV10-3 and TRBJ1-1; TRBD1 is a possible D gene (5 bases). The germline CDR1 and CDR2 sequences are ENHRY and SYGVKD. Trimming shortened V by 6 bases and J by 3 bases, and 11 bases separated the two germline ends. The CDR3 has 13 amino acids. The CDR3 DNA sequence: TGTGCCATCAGGGTGGACACCTACACTGAAGCTTTCTTT. Translating gives CAIRVDTYTEAFF.